The rows below give T cell receptor beta chains drawn from one sample of a study of shared clonotypes between healthy human individuals. Profiled with immunoSEQ multiplex PCR; TCRdb holds only in-frame clones, not every one. The profile shows around 2.3 million clones, 90% to 97% of them singletons. The sample comprised naive CD4+ T cells sorted from blood. The receptor set was obtained from a man between 18 and 29 years old in good health. Both conserved end residues are part of each CDR3. A D gene is named only where the DNA matches it firmly. Clone size appears in some rows only: once, few, many, or a class for an expanded clone.

J,V,D,size,CDR3,DNA
TRBJ2-2,TRBV28,-,-,CASTLDVLGAGELFF,TGTGCCAGCACCCTAGATGTGTTGGGCGCTGGGGAGCTGTTTTTT
TRBJ2-7,TRBV2,-,-,CASSLDPPGRHPDF,TGTGCCAGCAGTCTAGACCCCCCGGGACGGCACCCGGACTTC
TRBJ1-6,TRBV19,TRBD1,-,CASSQDRAYSPLHF,TGTGCCAGTAGCCAGGACAGGGCCTACTCACCCCTCCACTTT
TRBJ2-5,TRBV18,-,-,CASSPNRQETQYF,TGTGCCAGCTCACCTAATAGACAAGAGACCCAGTACTTC
TRBJ1-6,TRBV18,-,few,CASSLAGAGNSPLHF,TGTGCCAGCTCACTTGCAGGGGCGGGTAATTCACCCCTCCACTTT
TRBJ2-3,TRBV5-4,-,-,CASTGRGGQDTQYF,TGTGCCAGCACGGGTCGCGGAGGCCAGGATACGCAGTATTTT
TRBJ1-5,TRBV6-1,TRBD1,once,CASSETGGRQPQHF,TGTGCCAGCAGTGAAACAGGGGGTCGACAGCCCCAGCATTTT
TRBJ2-7,TRBV28,-,-,CASNPGGPAYEQYF,TGTGCCAGCAACCCCGGGGGCCCCGCCTACGAGCAGTACTTC
TRBJ1-3,TRBV19,-,few,CASSQQSSGNTIYF,TGTGCCAGTAGTCAACAATCCTCTGGAAACACCATATATTTT
TRBJ1-4,TRBV28,-,-,CASSLFAGAATNEKLFF,TGTGCCAGCAGTTTATTTGCCGGCGCTGCAACTAATGAAAAACTGTTTTTT
TRBJ2-7,TRBV7-2,-,-,CASSFSGESYEQYF,TGTGCCAGCAGCTTTTCAGGGGAATCCTACGAGCAGTACTTC
TRBJ2-3,TRBV2,-,-,CASSELYTFDTQYF,TGTGCCAGCAGTGAACTATATACCTTCGATACGCAGTATTTT
TRBJ1-1,TRBV5-4,-,-,CASSWKGRLNTEAFF,TGTGCCAGCAGCTGGAAGGGACGGCTTAACACTGAAGCTTTCTTT
TRBJ1-1,TRBV6-5,-,-,CASSRDSTEAFF,TGTGCCAGCAGCCGTGACAGCACTGAAGCTTTCTTT
TRBJ1-3,TRBV4-1,-,few,CASSQVMGVSGNTIYF,TGCGCCAGCAGCCAAGTGATGGGGGTATCTGGAAACACCATATATTTT
TRBJ2-3,TRBV4-1,TRBD2,once,CASSQPSKRGGPDTQYF,TGCGCCAGCAGCCAACCCTCCAAGCGGGGGGGACCAGATACGCAGTATTTT